Reported below is one TCR beta chain. This clonotype has a handful of counts. Its specific antigen is unknown. The record has no base qualities; no much larger clone is one base away. This sample was included in a study of CD8+CD57+ T cells in acquired aplastic anemia (dated by TCRdb to 2016 to 2018). Turning to the overall study: A mean of approximately 3 ug of DNA, ranging from roughly 0.18 to 30 ug, was extracted from sorted CD4+ and CD8+ cells. CD8+CD57+ expansion was defined as a frequency above the mean frequency observed in healthy subjects.

Profiling of TCR beta VDJ combinations and CDR3 sequences used genomic DNA as the template. TCR repertoire sequencing was run on an Illumina HiSeq 2000. In the paper's pipeline: Repertoire assessment relied on Simpson's diversity index, CDR3 size and DJ length profiles, and TRBV/TRBJ rearrangement plots. Whichever DNA sequence was most abundant in the deep sequencing data was defined as the immunodominant clone. CDR3 amino acid sequences were checked for sharing between subjects and were compared against published repertoires and the VDJdb database. Clones were called with MiXCR by TCRdb after fastp trimmed the public reads at Q25, and only in-frame beta chains were retained. Every CDR3 protein is listed once, alongside the most common genes and DNA of its rows. Clone size and V and J calls follow TCRdb, not the original study. The sample includes about 190,000 distinct CDR3 sequences, with around half observed a single time. The ten top clones hold over 7.5% of the sample.

Relative to germline, V is 5 bases shorter and J is 1 base shorter, with 5 bases between their ends. Per the germline V gene (reference sequence), MNHEY is the CDR1 and SMNVEV is the CDR2. From its cysteine to its phenylalanine, the CDR3 spans 13 amino acids. Only the CDR3 region is kept as DNA, spanning 39 bases read in frame from base 1. The research as a whole found: Between patients and healthy controls, no significant difference in CD8+ Simpson's diversity was found (P=0.060). Although roughly 30 CD8+ CDR3 sequences were shared by patients and controls, these sequences appeared highly expressed in patients and within the immunodominant clones of patients.

The patients picked for sequencing were ones in whom flow cytometry had shown an expansion of CD8+CD57+ cells. Every patient had severe acquired aplastic anemia, diagnosed using the International Study of Aplastic Anemia and Agranulocytosis and Camitta criteria. No therapy had been received by the patients at the time of blood sampling. TCR repertoires of sorted CD4+ and CD8+ blood T cells from severe aplastic anemia patients and healthy subjects were deep-sequenced in the study. Patients were enrolled in the USA under clinicaltrials.gov protocols 00001620, 01623167, 00001397, 00071045, 00081523 and 00961064. Ficoll-Paque density gradient centrifugation was used to isolate peripheral blood mononuclear cells. Before DNA extraction, CD4+ and CD8+ T cells were sorted by FACS or by magnetic beads.

This sequence uses TRBV27 and TRBJ2-2; the D gene remains uncertain. Specimen: sorted CD4+, CD8+, or CD8+CD57+ T cells (not recorded which) from PBMCs. The receptor comes from a human donor with aplastic anemia. At the DNA level, the sequence is TGTGCCAGCAGTCACGGGAACACCGGGGAGCTGTTTTTT. This gives the protein CASSHGNTGELFF.